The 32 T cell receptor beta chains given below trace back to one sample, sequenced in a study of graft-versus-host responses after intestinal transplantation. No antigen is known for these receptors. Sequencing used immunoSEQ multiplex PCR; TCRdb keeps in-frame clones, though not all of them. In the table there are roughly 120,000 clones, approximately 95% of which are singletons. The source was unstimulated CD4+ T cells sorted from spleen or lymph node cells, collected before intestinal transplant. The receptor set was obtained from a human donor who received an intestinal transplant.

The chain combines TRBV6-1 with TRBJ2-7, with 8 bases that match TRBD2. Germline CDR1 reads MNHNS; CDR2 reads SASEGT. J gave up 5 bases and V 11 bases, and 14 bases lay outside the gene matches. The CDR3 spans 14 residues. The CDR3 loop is CASEGAGGNHEQYF. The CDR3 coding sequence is TGTGCCTCCGAAGGCGCGGGAGGAAACCACGAGCAGTACTTC.

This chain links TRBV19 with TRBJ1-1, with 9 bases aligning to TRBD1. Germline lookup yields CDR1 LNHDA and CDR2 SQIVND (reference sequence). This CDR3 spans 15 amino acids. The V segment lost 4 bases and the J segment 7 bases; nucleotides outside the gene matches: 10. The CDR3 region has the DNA TGTGCCAGTAGTACCCGGACAGGGGCTAGTGGTGAAGCTTTCTTT. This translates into CASSTRTGASGEAFF.

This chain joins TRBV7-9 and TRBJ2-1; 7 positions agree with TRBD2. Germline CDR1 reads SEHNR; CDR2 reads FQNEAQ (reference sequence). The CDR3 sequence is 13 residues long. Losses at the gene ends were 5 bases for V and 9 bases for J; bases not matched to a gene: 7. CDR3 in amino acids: CASSPRTRAEQFF. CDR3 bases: TGTGCCAGCAGCCCCCGGACTAGAGCTGAGCAGTTCTTC.

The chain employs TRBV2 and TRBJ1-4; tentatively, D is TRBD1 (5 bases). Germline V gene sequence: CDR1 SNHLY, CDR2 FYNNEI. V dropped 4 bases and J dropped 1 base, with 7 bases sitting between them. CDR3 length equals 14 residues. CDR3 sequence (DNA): TGTGCCAGCAGTGTCCAGGGAACTAATGAAAAACTGTTTTTT. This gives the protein CASSVQGTNEKLFF.

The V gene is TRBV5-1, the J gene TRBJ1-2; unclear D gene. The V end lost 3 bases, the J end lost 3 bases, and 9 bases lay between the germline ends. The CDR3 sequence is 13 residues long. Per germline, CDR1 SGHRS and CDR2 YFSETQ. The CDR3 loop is CASSYGSDYGYTF. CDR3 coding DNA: TGCGCCAGCAGCTATGGCAGCGACTATGGCTACACCTTC.

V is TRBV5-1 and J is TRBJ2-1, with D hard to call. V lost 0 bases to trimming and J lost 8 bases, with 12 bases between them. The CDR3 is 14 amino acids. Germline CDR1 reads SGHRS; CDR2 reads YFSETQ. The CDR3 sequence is CASSLGAARDEQFF. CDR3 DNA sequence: TGCGCCAGCAGCTTGGGCGCGGCAAGAGATGAGCAGTTCTTC.

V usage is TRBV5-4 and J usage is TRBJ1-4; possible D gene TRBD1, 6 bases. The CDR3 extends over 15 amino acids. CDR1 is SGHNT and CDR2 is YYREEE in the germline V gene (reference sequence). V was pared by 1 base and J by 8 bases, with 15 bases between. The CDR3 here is CASSLYEQGGEKLFF. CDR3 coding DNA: TGTGCCAGCAGCTTGTACGAACAGGGCGGAGAAAAACTGTTTTTT.

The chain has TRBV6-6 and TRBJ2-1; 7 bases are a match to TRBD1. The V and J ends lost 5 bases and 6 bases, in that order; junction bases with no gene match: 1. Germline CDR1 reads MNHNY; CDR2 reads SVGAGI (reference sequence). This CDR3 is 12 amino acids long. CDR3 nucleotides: TGTGCCAGCAGTGCAGGGGGCAATGAGCAGTTCTTC. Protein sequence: CASSAGGNEQFF.

Here the CDR3 reads CASSVDSLPSGANVLTF. The DNA of the CDR3 is TGTGCCAGCAGCGTGGACAGCCTCCCTTCTGGGGCCAACGTCCTGACTTTC. This chain uses TRBV7-6 with TRBJ2-6; TRBD1 might be the D (6 bases). The germline V gene encodes CDR1 SGHVS and CDR2 FNYEAQ. Trimming left V 5 bases short and J 1 base short, with 15 bases between. This CDR3 comprises 17 residues.

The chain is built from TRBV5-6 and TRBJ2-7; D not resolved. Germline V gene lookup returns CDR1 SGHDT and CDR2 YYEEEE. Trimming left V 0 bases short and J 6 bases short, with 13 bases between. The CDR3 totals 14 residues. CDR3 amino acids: CASSLGGSPVEQYF. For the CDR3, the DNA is TGTGCCAGCAGCTTGGGAGGTAGTCCGGTCGAGCAGTACTTC.

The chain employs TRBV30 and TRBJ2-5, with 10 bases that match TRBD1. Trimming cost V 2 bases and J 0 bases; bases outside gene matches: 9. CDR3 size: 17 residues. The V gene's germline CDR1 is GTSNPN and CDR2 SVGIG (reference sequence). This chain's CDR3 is CAWSSDRTGGYQETQYF. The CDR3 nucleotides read TGTGCCTGGAGTTCCGACCGGACAGGGGGGTACCAAGAGACCCAGTACTTC.

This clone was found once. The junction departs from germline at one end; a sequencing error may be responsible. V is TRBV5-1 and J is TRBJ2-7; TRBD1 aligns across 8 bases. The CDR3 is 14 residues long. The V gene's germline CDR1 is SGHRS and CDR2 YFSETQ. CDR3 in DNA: TGCGCCAGCAGCTCGGGACAGGACCTCTTGGAGCAGTGCTTC. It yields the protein CASSSGQDLLEQCF.

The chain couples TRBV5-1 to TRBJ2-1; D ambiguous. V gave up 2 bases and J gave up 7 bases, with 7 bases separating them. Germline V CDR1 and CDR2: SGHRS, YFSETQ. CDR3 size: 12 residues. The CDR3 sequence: CASSFTANEQFF. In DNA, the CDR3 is TGCGCCAGCAGCTTCACGGCAAATGAGCAGTTCTTC.

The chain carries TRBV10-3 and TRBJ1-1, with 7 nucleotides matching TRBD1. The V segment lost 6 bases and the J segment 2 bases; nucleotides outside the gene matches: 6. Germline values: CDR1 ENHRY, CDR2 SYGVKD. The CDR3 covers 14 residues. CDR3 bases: TGTGCCATCAGCAAGACAGGGACAAACACTGAAGCTTTCTTT. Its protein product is CAISKTGTNTEAFF.

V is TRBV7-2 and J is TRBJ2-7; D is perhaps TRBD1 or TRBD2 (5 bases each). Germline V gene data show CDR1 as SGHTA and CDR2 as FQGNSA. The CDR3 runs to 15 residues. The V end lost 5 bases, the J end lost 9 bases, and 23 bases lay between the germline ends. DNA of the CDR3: TGTGCCAGCAGCCGTCCCCGGGGACCAGGGACCTGGCAGTACTTC. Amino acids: CASSRPRGPGTWQYF. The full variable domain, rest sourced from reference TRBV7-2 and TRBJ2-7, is GAGVSQSPSNKVTEKGKDVELRCDPISGHTALYWYRQSLGQGLEFLIYFQGNSAPDKSGLPSDRFSAERTGGSVSTLTIQRTQQEDSAVYLCASSRPRGPGTWQYFGPGTRLTVT.

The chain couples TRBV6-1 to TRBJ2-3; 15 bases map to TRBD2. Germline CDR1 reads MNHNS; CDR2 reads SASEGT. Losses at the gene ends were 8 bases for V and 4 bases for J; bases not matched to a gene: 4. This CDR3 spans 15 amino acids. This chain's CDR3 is CASGTSGRLPDTQYF. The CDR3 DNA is TGTGCCAGCGGGACTAGCGGGAGGCTTCCAGATACGCAGTATTTT.

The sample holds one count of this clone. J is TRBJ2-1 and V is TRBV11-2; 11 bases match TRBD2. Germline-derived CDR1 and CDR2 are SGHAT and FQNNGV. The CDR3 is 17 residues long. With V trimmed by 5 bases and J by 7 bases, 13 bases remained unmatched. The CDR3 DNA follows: TGTGCCAGCAGCCCTAGAGTGGTAGCGGGAGGGGAAAATGAGCAGTTCTTC. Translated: CASSPRVVAGGENEQFF.

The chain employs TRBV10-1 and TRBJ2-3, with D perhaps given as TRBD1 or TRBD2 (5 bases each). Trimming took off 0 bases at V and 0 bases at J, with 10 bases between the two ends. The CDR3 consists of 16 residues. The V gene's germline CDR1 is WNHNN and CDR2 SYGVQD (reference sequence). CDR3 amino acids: CASSESSGPSTDTQYF. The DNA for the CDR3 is TGCGCCAGCAGTGAGTCATCGGGACCTAGCACAGATACGCAGTATTTT.

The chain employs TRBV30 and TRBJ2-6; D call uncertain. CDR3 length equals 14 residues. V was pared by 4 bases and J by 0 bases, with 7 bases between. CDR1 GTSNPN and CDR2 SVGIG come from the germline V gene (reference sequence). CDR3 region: CAWNSLSGANVLTF. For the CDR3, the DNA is TGTGCCTGGAATTCCCTCTCTGGGGCCAACGTCCTGACTTTC.

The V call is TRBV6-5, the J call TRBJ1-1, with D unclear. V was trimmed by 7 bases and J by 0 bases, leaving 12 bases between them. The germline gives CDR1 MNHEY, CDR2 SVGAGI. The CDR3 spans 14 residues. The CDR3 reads CASIPNYMNTEAFF. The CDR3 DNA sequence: TGTGCCAGCATCCCAAACTACATGAACACTGAAGCTTTCTTT.

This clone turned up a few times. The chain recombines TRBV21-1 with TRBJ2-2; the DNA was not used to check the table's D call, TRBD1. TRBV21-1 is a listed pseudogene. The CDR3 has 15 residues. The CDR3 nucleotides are TGTGCCAGCACCTTCTTCACAGCGAACACCGGGGAGCTGTTTTTT. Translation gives CASTFFTANTGELFF.

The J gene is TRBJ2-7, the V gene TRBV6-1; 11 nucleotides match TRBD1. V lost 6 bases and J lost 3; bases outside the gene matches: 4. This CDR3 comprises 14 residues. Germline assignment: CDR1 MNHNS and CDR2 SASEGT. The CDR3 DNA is TGTGCCAGCAGCTGGACAGGGGGCGGCTACGAGCAGTACTTC. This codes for CASSWTGGGYEQYF.

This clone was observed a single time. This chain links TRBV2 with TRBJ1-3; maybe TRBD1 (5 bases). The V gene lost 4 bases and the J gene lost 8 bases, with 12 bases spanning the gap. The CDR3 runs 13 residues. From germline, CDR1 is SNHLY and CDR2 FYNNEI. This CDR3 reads CASSVGTEDTIYF. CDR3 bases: TGTGCCAGCAGTGTAGGGACTGAGGACACCATATATTTT.

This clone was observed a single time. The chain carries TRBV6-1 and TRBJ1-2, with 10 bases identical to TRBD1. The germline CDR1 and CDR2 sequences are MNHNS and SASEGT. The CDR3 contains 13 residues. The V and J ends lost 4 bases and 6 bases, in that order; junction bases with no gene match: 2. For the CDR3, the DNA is TGTGCCAGCAGTGGGGGACAGGGGAATGGCTACACCTTC. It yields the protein CASSGGQGNGYTF.

The CDR3 loop reads CASSLSLDRGLSGYTF. The DNA of the CDR3 is TGTGCCAGCAGTTTATCGCTGGACAGGGGGCTCTCTGGCTACACCTTC. This chain uses TRBV27 with TRBJ1-2, with 11 positions matching TRBD1. V lost 0 bases to trimming and J lost 7 bases; unmatched junction nucleotides: 7. Germline V gene sequence: CDR1 MNHEY, CDR2 SMNVEV (reference sequence). This CDR3 is built from 16 residues.

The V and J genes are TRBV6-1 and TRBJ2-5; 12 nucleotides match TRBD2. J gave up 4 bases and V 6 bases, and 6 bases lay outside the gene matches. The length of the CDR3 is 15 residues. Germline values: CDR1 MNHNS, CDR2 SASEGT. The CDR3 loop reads CASSLTSGRGETQYF. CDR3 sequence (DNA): TGTGCCAGCAGCCTGACTAGCGGGAGAGGAGAGACCCAGTACTTC.

The CDR3 protein is CASSSPYPPSTDTQYF. DNA of the CDR3: TGTGCCAGCAGCTCGCCCTACCCCCCTAGCACAGATACGCAGTATTTT. The V and J genes are TRBV5-4 and TRBJ2-3; no clear D. The germline V and J ends were trimmed by 3 bases and 0 bases, with 14 bases remaining between them. The CDR3 totals 16 residues. Germline assignment: CDR1 SGHNT and CDR2 YYREEE (reference sequence).

The CDR3 loop is CASRRQGAANEKLFF. The CDR3 coding sequence is TGTGCCAGCAGACGACAGGGGGCTGCTAATGAAAAACTGTTTTTT. This sequence joins TRBV7-8 and TRBJ1-4, with 10 bases matching TRBD1. The germline gives CDR1 SGHVS, CDR2 FQNEAQ. The CDR3 length is 15 residues. V lost 6 bases, J lost 3 bases, and 4 bases stayed unmatched. Filled out from reference TRBV7-8 and TRBJ1-4, the complete variable domain reads GAGVSQSPRYKVAKRGQDVALRCDPISGHVSLFWYQQALGQGPEFLTYFQNEAQLDKSGLPSDRFFAERPEGSVSTLKIQRTQQEDSAVYLCASRRQGAANEKLFFGSGTQLSVL.

The CDR3: CASKYRSNLFYGYTF. The CDR3 nucleotides are TGTGCCAGCAAATACAGGTCCAATTTATTCTATGGCTACACCTTC. The rearrangement uses TRBV5-5 and TRBJ1-2, with a weak D call TRBD1 (5 bases). Germline V gene sequence: CDR1 SGHKS, CDR2 YYEKEE (reference sequence). V lost 6 bases to trimming and J lost 4 bases, with 19 bases between them. The CDR3 runs 15 residues.

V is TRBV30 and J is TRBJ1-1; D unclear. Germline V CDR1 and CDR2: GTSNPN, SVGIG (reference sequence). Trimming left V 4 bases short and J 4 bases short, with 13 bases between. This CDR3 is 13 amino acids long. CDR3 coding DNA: TGTGCCTGGAACTTTCAGGTGGGCACTGAAGCTTTCTTT. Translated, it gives CAWNFQVGTEAFF.

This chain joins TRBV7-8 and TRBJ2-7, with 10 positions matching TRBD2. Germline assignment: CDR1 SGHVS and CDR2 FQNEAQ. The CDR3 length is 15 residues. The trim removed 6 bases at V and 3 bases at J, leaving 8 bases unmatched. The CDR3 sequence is CASSYASGSFYEQYF. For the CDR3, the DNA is TGTGCCAGCAGTTACGCTAGCGGGAGTTTCTACGAGCAGTACTTC. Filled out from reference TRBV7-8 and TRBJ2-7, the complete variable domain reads GAGVSQSPRYKVAKRGQDVALRCDPISGHVSLFWYQQALGQGPEFLTYFQNEAQLDKSGLPSDRFFAERPEGSVSTLKIQRTQQEDSAVYLCASSYASGSFYEQYFGPGTRLTVT.

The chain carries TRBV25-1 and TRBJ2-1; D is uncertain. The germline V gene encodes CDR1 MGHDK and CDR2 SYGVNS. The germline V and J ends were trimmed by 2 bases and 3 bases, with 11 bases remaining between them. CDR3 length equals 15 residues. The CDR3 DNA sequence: TGTGCCAGCAGTGAAATAACGGGCCACTACAATGAGCAGTTCTTC. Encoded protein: CASSEITGHYNEQFF.